The clone carrying this T cell receptor (beta chain) came up a few times. The data were taken from a study of blood T cells in healthy people across ages. The CDR3 is 16 residues long. V lost 3 bases and J lost 0, with 9 bases in between. Germline CDR1 is MDHEN and CDR2 is SYDVKM. Using a J-beta primer mix together with a sample-barcoded 5' primer, a second PCR was run for 7 to 11 cycles. TCRdb reanalysed the 5' RACE reads using MiXCR and keeps one entry per CDR3 protein. The sample holds about 1 million distinct CDR3 sequences, less than 25% seen once. These same records also appear under a second study, on T cells of mothers and their children.

The sample taken for sequencing was blood. The chain recombines TRBV28 with TRBJ2-6; D uncertain. This receptor was taken from a girl aged 2 to 10 in good health. CDR3 DNA sequence: TGTGCCAGCAGTTTGGACCTTTTCTCTGGGGCCAACGTCCTGACTTTC. Translated, it gives CASSLDLFSGANVLTF.